Reported below is one T cell receptor (beta chain). These data originate in a study of blood T cell repertoires in COVID-19. V dropped 4 bases and J dropped 0 bases, with 10 bases sitting between them. Germline-derived CDR1 and CDR2 are LNHDA and SQIVND (reference sequence). The CDR3 is made up of 14 amino acids. TCRdb keeps only in-frame clones here, not all; method: immunoSEQ multiplex PCR. The sample records about 290,000 clones, just under 85% being singletons. The gene calls are TRBV19 and TRBJ2-7; TRBD2 is a possible D gene (6 bases). This receptor was taken from a woman aged 45-65 years with active or convalescent COVID-19. The sequenced sample was peripheral blood. The DNA for the CDR3 is TGTGCCAGTAGTAACCCTAGCGCCTCCTACGAGCAGTACTTC. It encodes CASSNPSASYEQYF. The complete variable domain, with remaining parts taken from reference TRBV19 and TRBJ2-7, reads DGGITQSPKYLFRKEGQNVTLSCEQNLNHDAMYWYRQDPGQGLRLIYYSQIVNDFQKGDIAEGYSVSREKKESFPLTVTSAQKNPTAFYLCASSNPSASYEQYFGPGTRLTVT.